These T cell receptor beta chains were read from a single sample in a study of control samples from healthy donors and cancer patients. The assay was immunoSEQ multiplex PCR, and TCRdb's table has in-frame clones only and misses some. The data show around 95,000 clones, about 82% seen once. Sequenced material: blood. The receptors originated from a man aged 25 to 45 in good health. CDR3s include the opening cysteine and the closing phenylalanine or tryptophan.

V: TRBV27; J: TRBJ2-3; length: 12; CDR3: CASSYTGSTQYF
V: TRBV2; J: TRBJ1-1; length: 13; CDR3: CASNGEMNTEAFF
V: TRBV7-2; J: TRBJ1-6; length: 15; CDR3: CASSRGQSYNSPLHF
V: TRBV5-1; J: TRBJ2-5; length: 14; CDR3: CASQLGTHQETQYF
V: TRBV5-6; J: TRBJ1-1; length: 13; CDR3: CASSFGQGAEAFF
V: TRBV11-3; J: TRBJ2-2; length: 13; CDR3: CASSPRNTGELFF
V: TRBV5-5; J: TRBJ1-5; length: 15; CDR3: CASSPGAGNYQPQHF
V: TRBV7-3; J: TRBJ1-6; length: 15; CDR3: CASSLTGDINSPLHF
V: TRBV7-9; J: TRBJ2-1; length: 15; CDR3: CASSVTGSWRGTQFF
V: TRBV27; J: TRBJ1-3; length: 16; CDR3: CASSLTGGSSGNTIYF
V: TRBV5-6; J: TRBJ1-2; length: 14; CDR3: CASSATGGDYGYTF
V: TRBV28; J: TRBJ1-1; length: 14; CDR3: CASSSTAMNTEAFF
V: TRBV27; J: TRBJ1-2; length: 14; CDR3: CASSPYPGGYGYTF
V: TRBV5-5; J: TRBJ1-3; length: 15; CDR3: CASSLAGATGNTIYF
V: TRBV6-5; J: TRBJ2-7; length: 12; CDR3: CASSRSEGEQYF
V: TRBV5-1; J: TRBJ1-1; length: 12; CDR3: CASSPKGNEAFF
V: TRBV29-1; J: TRBJ2-7; length: 12; CDR3: CSTRTATYEQYF
V: TRBV5-4; J: TRBJ2-7; length: 14; CDR3: CASSSRTGGYEQYF
V: TRBV5-8; J: TRBJ2-1; length: 13; CDR3: CASSLSRGSEQFF
V: TRBV7-9; J: TRBJ1-1; length: 15; CDR3: CASSPLVEGIGEAFF
V: TRBV5-6; J: TRBJ2-4; length: 14; CDR3: CASTPRGAKNIQYF
V: TRBV3-1/TRBV3-2; J: TRBJ1-2; length: 14; CDR3: CASSQGGVNYGYTF
V: TRBV28; J: TRBJ1-1; length: 16; CDR3: CASIIRTGTMNTEAFF
V: TRBV6-6; J: TRBJ2-2; length: 13; CDR3: CASSPWSTGELFF
V: TRBV19; J: TRBJ1-2; length: 14; CDR3: CASSMFVRGDGYTF
V: TRBV5-6; J: TRBJ2-7; length: 15; CDR3: CASSLFPRVTYEQYF
V: TRBV6-5; J: TRBJ2-5; length: 15; CDR3: CASTETSGTPGTQYF
V: TRBV30; J: TRBJ1-6; length: 15; CDR3: CAWSVSLGGDSPLHF
V: TRBV29-1; J: TRBJ1-2; length: 13; CDR3: CSTAEGIGYGYTF
V: TRBV6-1; J: TRBJ1-2; length: 15; CDR3: CASSDGGGFISGYTF
V: TRBV2; J: TRBJ2-7; length: 12; CDR3: CASAREAYEQYF
V: TRBV12-3/TRBV12-4; J: TRBJ1-2; length: 13; CDR3: CASARILGGGYTF
V: TRBV7-2; J: TRBJ2-2; length: 13; CDR3: CASSLTATGELFF
V: TRBV5-5; J: TRBJ1-1; length: 13; CDR3: CASSAPGRIEAFF
V: TRBV30; J: TRBJ2-7; length: 13; CDR3: CAWNSAASGEQYF
V: TRBV28; J: TRBJ2-1; length: 16; CDR3: CASTPIAGGSYNEQFF
V: TRBV29-1; J: TRBJ2-7; length: 12; CDR3: CSAQGSSYEQYF
V: TRBV11-2; J: TRBJ2-5; length: 17; CDR3: CASSWDRDRGDLETQYF
V: TRBV14; J: TRBJ2-5; length: 23; CDR3: CASSQDRLRRTSGGNNRQETQYF
V: TRBV7-8; J: TRBJ1-4; length: 14; CDR3: CASRRGSTNEKLFF
V: TRBV18; J: TRBJ2-3; length: 16; CDR3: CASSPPAGTFTDTQYF
V: TRBV7-9; J: TRBJ1-1; length: 13; CDR3: CASSSPRLTEAFF
V: TRBV29-1; J: TRBJ2-5; length: 13; CDR3: CSVEGRYQETQYF
V: TRBV4-1; J: TRBJ2-7; length: 15; CDR3: CASSQEGQGIGEQYF
V: TRBV19; J: TRBJ2-7; length: 14; CDR3: CASSSTGRTYEQYF
V: TRBV11-2; J: TRBJ1-6; length: 14; CDR3: CASSFNRGLSPLHF
V: TRBV9; J: TRBJ1-1; length: 16; CDR3: CASSVEPGTENTEAFF
V: TRBV3-1/TRBV3-2; J: TRBJ2-4; length: 14; CDR3: CASSQELAKNIQYF
V: TRBV5-8; J: TRBJ2-3; length: 14; CDR3: CASSSGVRVDTQYF
V: TRBV29-1; J: TRBJ2-3; length: 12; CDR3: CSVGGNTDTQYF
V: TRBV5-8; J: TRBJ1-5; length: 16; CDR3: CASSLRYDHSNQPQHF
V: TRBV28; J: TRBJ2-5; length: 16; CDR3: CASSFPGWSLSETQYF
V: TRBV3-1/TRBV3-2; J: TRBJ1-5; length: 14; CDR3: CASSPGTEWEPQHF
V: TRBV7-9; J: TRBJ1-2; length: 15; CDR3: CASSLADRANYGYTF
V: TRBV3-1/TRBV3-2; J: TRBJ1-2; length: 12; CDR3: CASSPWGGGYTF
V: TRBV19; J: TRBJ2-3; length: 15; CDR3: CASSIVGLATDTQYF
V: TRBV5-1; J: TRBJ1-2; length: 14; CDR3: CASMRTGSDYGYTF